This is a list of T cell receptor beta chains from one sample in a study of T cells after yellow fever vaccination. One entry per CDR3 protein results from TCRdb running MiXCR on the 5' RACE reads. Here the sample spans about 160,000 distinct CDR3 sequences, about a tenth being singletons. Sequencing used CD8+ T cells sorted from PBMCs, obtained 45 days after the yellow fever booster vaccination. Receptors were obtained from a man between 18 and 35 years old who received the YFV17D yellow fever vaccine. Both conserved end residues are part of each CDR3. Each record gives: clone size, V gene, J gene, D gene, CDR3 DNA, CDR3 protein. D genes are given only for firm matches. Expanded clones get a size class; other rows say once, few or many, or leave the size out.

clone_size: NA
v_call: TRBV7-9
j_call: TRBJ2-1
d_call: TRBD2
cdr3_nt: TGTGCCAGCTCCCGACTAGCTGTCAGCTCCTACAATGAGCAGTTCTTC
cdr3_aa: CASSRLAVSSYNEQFF

clone_size: few
v_call: TRBV4-2
j_call: TRBJ2-1
d_call: NA
cdr3_nt: TGTGCCAGCAGCCAAGGGGGGGACAGCTACAATGAGCAGTTCTTC
cdr3_aa: CASSQGGDSYNEQFF

clone_size: NA
v_call: TRBV10-2
j_call: TRBJ2-7
d_call: NA
cdr3_nt: TGCGCCAGCAGTAGAGGGCAGCCAACTAAGTACGAGCAGTACTTC
cdr3_aa: CASSRGQPTKYEQYF

clone_size: NA
v_call: TRBV4-1
j_call: TRBJ2-1
d_call: NA
cdr3_nt: TGCGCCAGCAGCCAAGTAACCCCGGGACATGAGCAGTTCTTC
cdr3_aa: CASSQVTPGHEQFF

clone_size: few
v_call: TRBV4-1
j_call: TRBJ1-1
d_call: NA
cdr3_nt: TGCGCCAGCAGCCAAGAATGGGGGGATGAAGCTTTCTTT
cdr3_aa: CASSQEWGDEAFF

clone_size: NA
v_call: TRBV24-1
j_call: TRBJ2-3
d_call: NA
cdr3_nt: TGTGCCACTGCCAGGACGGCTAGCACAGATACGCAGTATTTT
cdr3_aa: CATARTASTDTQYF

clone_size: few
v_call: TRBV27
j_call: TRBJ1-5
d_call: TRBD1
cdr3_nt: TGTGCCAGCAGTGCCTCCGGGACAGGGCCTTATCAGCCCCAGCATTTT
cdr3_aa: CASSASGTGPYQPQHF

clone_size: few
v_call: TRBV21-1
j_call: TRBJ1-2
d_call: NA
cdr3_nt: TGTGCCAGCAGCAATCCCCCCGTGGGTGGCTACACCTTC
cdr3_aa: CASSNPPVGGYTF

clone_size: few
v_call: TRBV6-2/TRBV6-3
j_call: TRBJ2-1
d_call: NA
cdr3_nt: TGTGCCAGCAGTTCAACTGAGCTAAATGAGCAGTTCTTC
cdr3_aa: CASSSTELNEQFF

clone_size: few
v_call: TRBV4-1
j_call: TRBJ1-1
d_call: NA
cdr3_nt: TGCGCCAGCAGCCAATTCTCTGAAGCTTTCTTT
cdr3_aa: CASSQFSEAFF

clone_size: few
v_call: TRBV5-1
j_call: TRBJ1-4
d_call: NA
cdr3_nt: TGCGCCAGCAAGCCGGGCCGCGGGCGCGGGTCAGCTAATGAAAAACTGTTTTTT
cdr3_aa: CASKPGRGRGSANEKLFF

clone_size: NA
v_call: TRBV27
j_call: TRBJ2-2
d_call: NA
cdr3_nt: TGTGCCAGCAGTTCTCAGGGTTCCGGGGAGCTGTTTTTT
cdr3_aa: CASSSQGSGELFF

clone_size: NA
v_call: TRBV10-2
j_call: TRBJ2-5
d_call: TRBD2
cdr3_nt: TGCGCCAGCAGTGAGTCGACGGGAGGTTGGGGCCTCCAAGAGACCCAGTACTTC
cdr3_aa: CASSESTGGWGLQETQYF

clone_size: few
v_call: TRBV7-8
j_call: TRBJ1-6
d_call: NA
cdr3_nt: TGTGCCAGCAGCTTATCGGGGCGGAGAAGTTCACCCCTCCACTTT
cdr3_aa: CASSLSGRRSSPLHF

clone_size: NA
v_call: TRBV7-9
j_call: TRBJ1-4
d_call: NA
cdr3_nt: TGTGCCAGCAGCCCCCCGGGAGCAACTAATGAAAAACTGTTTTTT
cdr3_aa: CASSPPGATNEKLFF

clone_size: NA
v_call: TRBV9
j_call: TRBJ2-3
d_call: TRBD2
cdr3_nt: TGTGCCAGCAGCGCCCCCGGGACTAGCGGGGGAATCACAGATACGCAGTATTTT
cdr3_aa: CASSAPGTSGGITDTQYF

clone_size: few
v_call: TRBV5-1
j_call: TRBJ1-2
d_call: NA
cdr3_nt: TGCGCCAGCAGCTCGACGCCTATGGAGACTAACTATGGCTACACCTTC
cdr3_aa: CASSSTPMETNYGYTF

clone_size: NA
v_call: TRBV27
j_call: TRBJ2-1
d_call: TRBD2
cdr3_nt: TGTGCCAGCAGAGAAACTAGCGGGGCCGCATACAATGAGCAGTTCTTC
cdr3_aa: CASRETSGAAYNEQFF

clone_size: NA
v_call: TRBV20-1
j_call: TRBJ2-2
d_call: NA
cdr3_nt: TGCAGTGCTTGGGACGGCGCGAACACCGGGGAGCTGTTTTTT
cdr3_aa: CSAWDGANTGELFF

clone_size: many
v_call: TRBV5-6
j_call: TRBJ1-2
d_call: NA
cdr3_nt: TGTGCCAGCATCGCGAGGACGGCCTGGGGTTATGGCTACACCTTC
cdr3_aa: CASIARTAWGYGYTF

clone_size: few
v_call: TRBV12-5
j_call: TRBJ2-3
d_call: NA
cdr3_nt: TGTGCTAGTGGTTTGGACAAGTCCGATACGCAGTATTTT
cdr3_aa: CASGLDKSDTQYF

clone_size: NA
v_call: TRBV12-3/TRBV12-4
j_call: TRBJ2-3
d_call: TRBD2
cdr3_nt: TGTGCCAGCAGTGGAGTAGCGGGGGCCGCCACAGATACGCAGTATTTT
cdr3_aa: CASSGVAGAATDTQYF

clone_size: NA
v_call: TRBV15
j_call: TRBJ1-4
d_call: NA
cdr3_nt: TGTGCCACCAGCAGAAACCGGGCGGGGAGTGAAAAACTGTTTTTT
cdr3_aa: CATSRNRAGSEKLFF

clone_size: NA
v_call: TRBV27
j_call: TRBJ2-3
d_call: TRBD2
cdr3_nt: TGTGCCATTGCACTAGCGGGGGTGAGCACAGATACGCAGTATTTT
cdr3_aa: CAIALAGVSTDTQYF